In this sample, the clone carrying this TCR beta chain turned up once. The entry originates in a study of blood T cell repertoires in COVID-19. Study summary: Material from acute and convalescent COVID-19 was sourced from the United States, Italy and Spain. Sources were T cells, B-cell-depleted T cells, or PBMCs; the material itself was cDNA or gDNA.

The CDR3 sequence is 15 residues long. Germline trimming cut 10 bases from V and 7 bases from J; bases unmatched to any gene: 13. Per germline, CDR1 MNHEY and CDR2 SMNVEV (reference sequence). Original data processing: Reference gene primer amplification in the assay estimated nucleated cell counts. Using immunoSEQ multiplex PCR, the repertoire was profiled, and TCRdb retains in-frame clones only, with some absent. The V and J calls and clone size are taken from that table; D and trimming were inferred from the DNA. The sample carries about 110,000 clones, approximately 82% recorded once. The sequenced sample was peripheral blood. The chain links TRBV27 to TRBJ1-6, with TRBD1 identical over 7 bases. The receptor comes from a woman between 70 and 85 years old with acute or convalescent COVID-19. The CDR3: CAILSAGTENSPLHF. CDR3 coding DNA: TGTGCCATCCTCTCGGCGGGGACAGAGAATTCACCCCTCCACTTT.